The 29 T cell receptor beta chains listed next were all sequenced from one sample in a study of human T cells and chemical hapten exposure. TCRdb itself ran the RACE reads through MiXCR, one entry per CDR3 protein. The sample has roughly 380,000 distinct CDR3 sequences, about 6.9% seen once; the top ten hold 4.5% to 6%. Time point specified: patch test 2, 6 weeks after DPC sensitization. Treatment described: therapeutic diphenylcyclopropenone sensitization with weekly scalp DPC. Sample: whole blood, taken in connection with sensitization to the hapten diphenylcyclopropenone (DPC). Receptors originate from a woman between 18 and 29 years old with alopecia areata. Some clones in this sample may be carry-over from other donors' samples.

As regards this clonotype: A much larger clone lies one base from this, so it may be a read error. V usage is TRBV29-1 and J usage is TRBJ2-3; TRBD1 might be the D (5 bases). The CDR3 spans 16 residues. The V gene's germline CDR1 is SQVTM and CDR2 ANQGSEA. V shed 5 bases and J shed 1 base, with 19 bases lying between them. The CDR3 protein is CSVPYWTRMGTDTQYF. In DNA, the CDR3 is TGCAGCGTTCCGTACTGGACAAGGATGGGCACAGATACGCAGTATTTT.

This clonotype was seen repeatedly, ten times or more. V is TRBV7-8 and J is TRBJ2-1; 8 nucleotides match TRBD2. The CDR3 totals 16 residues. Unmatched junction bases numbered 5, after V lost 1 base and J lost 3 bases. Germline CDR1 and CDR2: SGHVS and FQNEAQ. The CDR3 here is CASSLVGGGNYNEQFF. CDR3 DNA: TGTGCCAGCAGCTTAGTTGGCGGGGGGAACTACAATGAGCAGTTCTTC.

In its sample, this clonotype was seen a few times. The chain recombines TRBV4-3 with TRBJ2-7; the match to TRBD2 covers 12 bases. Unmatched junction bases numbered 5, after V lost 0 bases and J lost 8 bases. Germline CDR1 LGHNA, CDR2 YSLEER. The CDR3 has 15 residues. The CDR3: CASSQEASGGAKQYF. In DNA form, the CDR3 reads TGCGCCAGCAGCCAAGAGGCTAGCGGGGGGGCGAAGCAGTACTTC.

The gene calls are TRBV14 and TRBJ2-7; 8 nucleotides line up with TRBD2. V trimming: 2 bases; J trimming: 3 bases; junction bases outside the gene matches: 3. The CDR3 length is 14 residues. CDR1 and CDR2 (germline): SGHDN, FVKESK. In DNA, the CDR3 is TGTGCCAGCAGCCAACTTGCGGGGGGCTACGAGCAGTACTTC. This codes for CASSQLAGGYEQYF.

Only a few counts were recorded for this clonotype. V is TRBV12-3 or TRBV12-4 and J is TRBJ1-5; D might be TRBD1 (5 bases). Trimming stripped 6 bases from V and 4 bases from J, with 13 bases between. This CDR3 comprises 14 residues. The CDR3 loop reads CASSADSENQPQHF. CDR3 coding DNA: TGTGCCAGCAGCGCCGACAGTGAAAATCAGCCCCAGCATTTT.

This clonotype was detected only a few times. This chain connects TRBV12-3 or TRBV12-4 to TRBJ2-7; tentative D call: TRBD2 (5 bases). The V gene lost 4 bases and the J gene lost 3 bases, with 10 bases spanning the gap. The CDR3 has 13 residues. CDR3 DNA: TGTGCCAGCAGTTCGAGCGGTTTCTACGAGCAGTACTTC. Encoded protein: CASSSSGFYEQYF.

V usage is TRBV7-8 and J usage is TRBJ1-2; the D is unclear. Deletions cut 4 bases from V and 8 bases from J, with 20 bases between. Germline loops: CDR1 SGHVS, CDR2 FQNEAQ. This CDR3 region has 15 residues. CDR3: CASSSLSTQPKGYTF. The CDR3, as DNA: TGTGCCAGCAGCTCCTTGTCGACTCAGCCTAAAGGCTACACCTTC.

This clonotype occurred many times. The rearrangement joins TRBV27 to TRBJ1-1; D possibly corresponds to TRBD1 (5 bases). The V gene's germline CDR1 is MNHEY and CDR2 SMNVEV (reference sequence). V was clipped by 6 bases and J by 4 bases, with 12 bases between them. This CDR3 region has 13 residues. The CDR3 loop reads CASSTRRGTEAFF. The CDR3 DNA reads as TGTGCCAGCAGCACAAGGAGGGGCACTGAAGCTTTCTTT.

This clonotype has only a few counts. J is TRBJ2-7 and V is TRBV29-1; 8 positions match TRBD2. The CDR3 has 13 residues. Germline V lookup: CDR1 SQVTM, CDR2 ANQGSEA. The V segment lost 4 bases and the J segment 2 bases; nucleotides outside the gene matches: 4. The CDR3 DNA reads TGCAGCGTTGTCGGGGGGGGAACCTACGAGCAGTACTTC. Translated: CSVVGGGTYEQYF.

This clonotype has at least ten counts. The chain combines TRBV29-1 with TRBJ2-2; no clear D. The length of the CDR3 is 13 residues. The V end lost 4 bases, the J end lost 1 base, and 7 bases lay between the germline ends. Germline CDR1 SQVTM, CDR2 ANQGSEA. The CDR3 DNA sequence: TGCAGCGTTGTGGACCGGAACACCGGGGAGCTGTTTTTT. Translating it yields CSVVDRNTGELFF.

V gene TRBV20-1 combines with J gene TRBJ2-4; 8 positions match TRBD1. The J segment lost 1 base and the V segment lost 6 bases, leaving 14 bases of the junction unmatched. CDR1 is DFQATT and CDR2 is SNEGSKA in the germline V gene (reference sequence). The CDR3 is made up of 17 amino acids. The CDR3 DNA reads TGCAGTGCCCTAGAGCACCAGGGGGCAGGGGCCAAAAACATTCAGTACTTC. This codes for CSALEHQGAGAKNIQYF.

The V gene is TRBV18, the J gene TRBJ2-1; perhaps TRBD1 as D (6 bases). With 2 bases removed from V and 5 bases from J, the gap between germline ends came to 10 bases. The CDR3 runs 14 residues. Germline CDR1 and CDR2: KGHSH and LQKENI. CDR3 nucleotide sequence: TGTGCCAGCTCACCATCGACAGGAGACAATGAGCAGTTCTTC. This sequence encodes CASSPSTGDNEQFF.

This clonotype has just a few counts. The chain recombines TRBV6-6 with TRBJ1-5; possible D gene TRBD1, 6 bases. The germline V gene has CDR1 MNHNY and CDR2 SVGAGI (reference sequence). This CDR3 comprises 16 residues. V shed 4 bases and J shed 7 bases, with 20 bases lying between them. The CDR3 reads CASSFTRGGAGQPQHF. The CDR3 region has the DNA TGTGCCAGCAGTTTCACCCGGGGGGGCGCCGGCCAGCCCCAGCATTTT.

The chain is built from TRBV27 and TRBJ2-3; 9 bases are a match to TRBD2. Germline lookup yields CDR1 MNHEY and CDR2 SMNVEV (reference sequence). The CDR3 runs 16 residues. V shed 0 bases and J 2 bases; nucleotides not matched to a gene: 3. Written as DNA, the CDR3 is TGTGCCAGCAGTTTATCCAGCGGGGGGATCACAGATACGCAGTATTTT. Translating it yields CASSLSSGGITDTQYF.

This clonotype was observed at least ten times. V gene TRBV3-1 combines with J gene TRBJ1-6; a possible D gene is TRBD1 (5 bases). The CDR3 loop spans 17 amino acids. The germline V gene encodes CDR1 LGHDT and CDR2 YNNKEL (reference sequence). Trimming stripped 0 bases from V and 0 bases from J, with 9 bases between. CDR3 DNA sequence: TGTGCCAGCAGCCAAGAATTTGGGGCCTCCTATAATTCACCCCTCCACTTT. Amino acid sequence: CASSQEFGASYNSPLHF.

This clonotype was found a few times. This chain uses TRBV7-8 with TRBJ1-2; D unclear. Trimming took off 3 bases at V and 5 bases at J, with 10 bases between the two ends. The germline gives CDR1 SGHVS, CDR2 FQNEAQ. The CDR3 is 13 residues long. The CDR3 reads CASSFSTSYGYTF. As DNA, the CDR3 is TGTGCCAGCAGCTTTTCGACAAGTTATGGCTACACCTTC.

The chain combines TRBV11-1 with TRBJ2-1, with 10 nucleotides matching TRBD2. The CDR3 contains 16 residues. The junction had 7 bases not matched to a gene; V was cut back by 5 bases and J by 3 bases. Germline CDR1 is SGHAT and CDR2 is FQDESV (reference sequence). The CDR3 reads CASSRGLAAYYNEQFF. The CDR3 DNA reads TGTGCCAGCAGCCGTGGACTAGCGGCCTACTACAATGAGCAGTTCTTC.

Many counts were recorded for this clonotype. This chain links TRBV20-1 with TRBJ2-7; TRBD1 agrees at 9 bases. J was trimmed by 9 bases and V by 5 bases; bases with no gene match: 5. The CDR3 covers 11 residues. Per the germline V gene, CDR1 is DFQATT and CDR2 is SNEGSKA (reference sequence). The CDR3 DNA follows: TGCAGTGCTCGGGACAGGGCCGTGCAGTACTTC. As protein: CSARDRAVQYF.

In its sample, this clonotype was seen many times. This chain connects TRBV4-1 to TRBJ2-4; D is uncertain. The CDR3 consists of 13 residues. Germline V gives CDR1 MGHRA, CDR2 YSYEKL. Trimming cost V 0 bases and J 8 bases, with 8 bases left between them. DNA of the CDR3: TGCGCCAGCAGCCAAGACCGGAGCGACATTCAGTACTTC. The encoded protein is CASSQDRSDIQYF.

This clonotype has a handful of counts. J is TRBJ2-1 and V is TRBV29-1; 10 nucleotides align to TRBD2. The CDR3 is 14 residues long. Trimming at V came to 6 bases and at J to 8 bases, leaving 10 bases not matched to a gene. Germline V lookup: CDR1 SQVTM, CDR2 ANQGSEA. In DNA, the CDR3 is TGCAGCGTCGACGCCGGGACTAGCGTCCATGAGCAGTTCTTC. It yields the protein CSVDAGTSVHEQFF.

This clonotype was counted only a few times. The rearrangement uses TRBV29-1 and TRBJ2-5, with D perhaps assigned TRBD1 or TRBD2 (6 bases each). V was cut by 2 bases and J by 9 bases, with 13 bases left in between. Germline CDR1 SQVTM, CDR2 ANQGSEA. The CDR3 consists of 12 residues. CDR3 in DNA: TGCAGCGTTGAACGTCAGGGGAGGTCCCAGTACTTC. It codes for CSVERQGRSQYF.

There are many counts of this clonotype. This chain connects TRBV19 to TRBJ1-4; no definite D call. The CDR3 contains 13 residues. Per the germline V gene, CDR1 is LNHDA and CDR2 is SQIVND (reference sequence). V gave up 10 bases and J gave up 5 bases, with 14 bases separating them. The CDR3 region is CATTFLGNEKLFF. CDR3 nucleotide sequence: TGTGCCACCACCTTCCTGGGAAATGAAAAACTGTTTTTT.

This rearrangement joins TRBV20-1 to TRBJ1-1; no definite D call. The CDR3 extends over 13 amino acids. Germline V gene lookup returns CDR1 DFQATT and CDR2 SNEGSKA (reference sequence). V shed 6 bases and J shed 2 bases, with 13 bases lying between them. The chain's CDR3 is CSAPGGRNTEAFF. CDR3 bases: TGCAGTGCGCCCGGCGGCAGAAACACTGAAGCTTTCTTT.

In its sample, this clonotype was seen a few times. This rearrangement joins TRBV7-9 to TRBJ2-1; 11 bases are a match to TRBD2. Germline trimming cut 5 bases from V and 2 bases from J; bases unmatched to any gene: 11. The CDR3 has 18 amino acids. Germline CDR1 and CDR2: SEHNR and FQNEAQ (reference sequence). The CDR3 here is CASSPNHFSGGAYNEQFF. CDR3 DNA sequence: TGTGCCAGCAGCCCAAATCACTTTAGCGGGGGGGCCTACAATGAGCAGTTCTTC.

J is TRBJ1-5 and V is TRBV12-3 or TRBV12-4; no firm D call. This CDR3 spans 15 amino acids. V dropped 1 base and J dropped 6 bases, with 13 bases sitting between them. The CDR3 bases are TGTGCCAGCAGTTTAGATGCCCGCCTCGTTCAGCCCCAGCATTTT. Its translation is CASSLDARLVQPQHF.

CDR3 nucleotide sequence: TGTGCCAGCAGTTTCGGGGCCCTGAGTTTGGCCCTCCACTTT. Its translation: CASSFGALSLALHF. The J gene is TRBJ1-6, the V gene TRBV12-3 or TRBV12-4, with TRBD1 as a possible D gene (5 bases). Between the trimmed V and J ends, which lost 3 bases and 14 bases, there was a span of 17 bases. CDR3 size: 14 residues.

This clonotype was seen at least ten times. V gene TRBV4-3 combines with J gene TRBJ1-2, with D maybe TRBD1 (5 bases). The CDR3 is made up of 15 amino acids. Trimming shortened V by 0 bases and J by 4 bases, and 12 bases separated the two germline ends. Germline V gene lookup returns CDR1 LGHNA and CDR2 YSLEER. The CDR3, as DNA: TGCGCCAGCAGCCAAGAGAGCGGGGGTAGCTATGGCTACACCTTC. This translates into CASSQESGGSYGYTF.

In the case of this clonotype: One base away lies a much larger clone, so this may be a sequencing read error. The CDR3 carries no conserved terminal phenylalanine or tryptophan, so it likely arises from a read error. The chain links TRBV20-1 to TRBJ2-4; D gene uncertain. With 0 bases removed from V and 7 bases from J, the gap between germline ends came to 7 bases. The CDR3 runs 12 residues. Germline CDR1 and CDR2: DFQATT and SNEGSKA (reference sequence). CDR3 DNA sequence: TGCAGTGCTAGAGATAACATCAACATTCAGTACATC. Translating it yields CSARDNINIQYI.

At least ten counts were recorded for this clonotype. The gene calls are TRBV6-6 and TRBJ2-2, with TRBD1 matching over 8 bases. Germline V CDR1 and CDR2: MNHNY, SVGAGI (reference sequence). The CDR3 is made up of 16 amino acids. After removal of 4 bases from V and 3 bases from J, the junction contained 7 bases not matched to a gene. The CDR3 DNA sequence: TGTGCCAGCAGTTCCGCAGGGGGCGCTGACACCGGGGAGCTGTTTTTT. It codes for CASSSAGGADTGELFF.